Listed below are T cell receptor beta chains from one sample, sequenced in a study of CD8 T cells in ankylosing spondylitis. A single record per CDR3 protein comes from TCRdb applying MiXCR to the 5' RACE reads. Of approximately 150,000 distinct CDR3 sequences listed, about a sixth are singletons. Material for sequencing was blood, either unsorted or a sorted T cell fraction (not recorded which). All receptors come from a male donor with ankylosing spondylitis. The CDR3 runs from the conserved cysteine through the conserved F or W.

J	V	length	CDR3
TRBJ2-5	TRBV29-1	12	CSVVQGRETQYF
TRBJ1-4	TRBV12-3/TRBV12-4	14	CASSLWGANEKLFF
TRBJ2-3	TRBV4-1	13	CASSKVVSDTQYF
TRBJ1-5	TRBV9	13	CASSADRDQPQHF
TRBJ2-3	TRBV20-1	18	CSARDFRLAGGPQDTQYF
TRBJ2-2	TRBV6-5	13	CASSYGGAGELFF
TRBJ1-2	TRBV2	14	CASSEAGTIYGYTF
TRBJ2-4	TRBV12-3/TRBV12-4	14	CASSFGQGAVIQYF
TRBJ2-6	TRBV4-3	15	CASSQTFSGANVLTF
TRBJ1-1	TRBV6-1	14	CASFKKDGVTEAFF
TRBJ2-5	TRBV6-5	16	CASSYSLAGPQETQYF
TRBJ2-5	TRBV6-2/TRBV6-3	12	CASSSSKRTQYF
TRBJ1-2	TRBV7-9	13	CASSTTGNYGYTF
TRBJ2-1	TRBV12-3/TRBV12-4	11	CASRQGLVSFF
TRBJ2-7	TRBV4-3	14	CASSQVGFGNEQYF
TRBJ2-1	TRBV4-2	15	CASSHRTVSYNEQFF
TRBJ2-1	TRBV11-2	16	CASSLGGGMPYNEQFF
TRBJ2-2	TRBV4-1	15	CASSLVFRDTGELFF
TRBJ2-2	TRBV7-6	17	CASSFVRGGTNTGELFF
TRBJ2-7	TRBV20-1	13	CSARQANSYEQYF
TRBJ2-7	TRBV12-3/TRBV12-4	13	CASSLQPAYEQYF
TRBJ2-7	TRBV4-2	18	CASSQDIRLAGYGYEQYF
TRBJ2-1	TRBV14	18	CASSQDLTTRGTYNEQFF
TRBJ1-2	TRBV7-9	14	CASSLAQERVGYTF
TRBJ2-7	TRBV27	15	CASSLLGGGFDEQYF
TRBJ2-7	TRBV20-1	15	CSARVLAGVAYEQYF
TRBJ1-5	TRBV7-6	15	CASSLTGARNQPQHF
TRBJ2-6	TRBV5-1	17	CASSNEEAGSGANVLTF
TRBJ2-1	TRBV10-3	14	CAISEGTSENEQFF